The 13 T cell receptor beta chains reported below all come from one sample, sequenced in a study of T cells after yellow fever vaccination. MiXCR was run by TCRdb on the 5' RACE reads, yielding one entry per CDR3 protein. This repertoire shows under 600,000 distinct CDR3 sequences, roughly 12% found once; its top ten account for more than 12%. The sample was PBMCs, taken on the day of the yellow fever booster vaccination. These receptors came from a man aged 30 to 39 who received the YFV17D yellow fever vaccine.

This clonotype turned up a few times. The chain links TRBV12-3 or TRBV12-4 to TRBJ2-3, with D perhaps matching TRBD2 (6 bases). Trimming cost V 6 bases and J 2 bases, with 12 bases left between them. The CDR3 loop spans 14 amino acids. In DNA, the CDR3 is TGTGCCAGCAGACGACTAGGCGACACAGATACGCAGTATTTT. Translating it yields CASRRLGDTDTQYF.

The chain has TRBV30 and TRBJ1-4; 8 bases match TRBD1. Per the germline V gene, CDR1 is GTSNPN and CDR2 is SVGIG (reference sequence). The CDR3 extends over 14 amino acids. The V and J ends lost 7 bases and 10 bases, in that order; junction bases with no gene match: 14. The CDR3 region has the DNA TGTGCCTTAGATGGGACAGGCCGAACGACAAAACTGTTTTTT. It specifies CALDGTGRTTKLFF.

CDR3 amino acids: CSARDPGSLYEQYF. The CDR3 DNA is TGCAGTGCTAGAGATCCCGGGTCCCTCTACGAGCAGTACTTC. The rearrangement joins TRBV20-1 to TRBJ2-7; D ambiguous. CDR3 length equals 14 residues. Trimming removed 0 bases from V and 3 bases from J, with 12 bases in between. Germline V gene lookup returns CDR1 DFQATT and CDR2 SNEGSKA (reference sequence).

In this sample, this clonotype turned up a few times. The CDR3 region has the DNA TGTGCCAGCAGTCAGCGGGAAGAAGAGACCCAGTACTTC. Encoded protein: CASSQREEETQYF. The gene calls are TRBV27 and TRBJ2-5, with 7 nucleotides matching TRBD2. Germline values: CDR1 MNHEY, CDR2 SMNVEV (reference sequence). V lost 5 bases to trimming and J lost 3 bases; unmatched junction nucleotides: 3. This CDR3 is 13 amino acids long.

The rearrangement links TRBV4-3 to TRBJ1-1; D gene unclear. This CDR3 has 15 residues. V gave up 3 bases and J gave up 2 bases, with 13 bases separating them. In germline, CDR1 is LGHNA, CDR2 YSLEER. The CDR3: CASSQDAQPNTEAFF. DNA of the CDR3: TGCGCCAGCAGCCAGGACGCGCAGCCAAACACTGAAGCTTTCTTT.

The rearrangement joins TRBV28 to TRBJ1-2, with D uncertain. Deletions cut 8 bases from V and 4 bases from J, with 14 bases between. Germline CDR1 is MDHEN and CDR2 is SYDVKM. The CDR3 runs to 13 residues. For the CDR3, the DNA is TGTGCCAGCGGGTTGGGCGTTAGCTATGGCTACACCTTC. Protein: CASGLGVSYGYTF.

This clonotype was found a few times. The DNA for the CDR3 is TGTGCCAGCAGCCAAGGGGGCATTTTCGAGCAGTACTTC. This gives the protein CASSQGGIFEQYF. V is TRBV3-1 and J is TRBJ2-7; maybe TRBD1 (5 bases). V was cut by 1 base and J by 6 bases, with 10 bases left in between. Germline CDR1 reads LGHDT; CDR2 reads YNNKEL (reference sequence). The CDR3 consists of 13 residues.

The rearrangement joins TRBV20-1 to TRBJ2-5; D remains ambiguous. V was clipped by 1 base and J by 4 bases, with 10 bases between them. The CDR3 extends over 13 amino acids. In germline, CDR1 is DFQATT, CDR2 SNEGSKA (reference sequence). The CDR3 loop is CSARVVSIETQYF. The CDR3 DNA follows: TGCAGTGCTAGAGTCGTCAGTATAGAGACCCAGTACTTC.

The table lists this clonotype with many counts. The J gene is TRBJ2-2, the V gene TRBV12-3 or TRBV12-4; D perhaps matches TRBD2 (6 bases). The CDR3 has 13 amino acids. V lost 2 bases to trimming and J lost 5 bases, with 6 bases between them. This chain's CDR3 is CASSLRETGELFF. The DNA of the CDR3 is TGTGCCAGCAGTTTACGGGAGACCGGGGAGCTGTTTTTT.

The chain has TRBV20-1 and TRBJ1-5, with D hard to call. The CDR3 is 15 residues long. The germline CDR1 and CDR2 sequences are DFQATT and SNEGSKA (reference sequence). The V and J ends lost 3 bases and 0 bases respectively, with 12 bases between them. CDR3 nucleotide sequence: TGCAGTGCTAGTTCACCCAGGCATAGCAATCAGCCCCAGCATTTT. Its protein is CSASSPRHSNQPQHF.

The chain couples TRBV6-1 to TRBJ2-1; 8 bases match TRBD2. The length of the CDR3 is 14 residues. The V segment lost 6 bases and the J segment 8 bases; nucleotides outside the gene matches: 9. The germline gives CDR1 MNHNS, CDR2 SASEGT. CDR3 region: CASSLLAAKDEQFF. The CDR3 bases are TGTGCCAGCAGCCTACTAGCGGCAAAGGATGAGCAGTTCTTC.

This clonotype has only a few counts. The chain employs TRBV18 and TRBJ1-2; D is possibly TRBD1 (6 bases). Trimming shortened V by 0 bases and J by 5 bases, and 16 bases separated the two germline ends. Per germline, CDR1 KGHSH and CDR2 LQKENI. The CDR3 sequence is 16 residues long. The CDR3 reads CASSPPGIRGVYGYTF. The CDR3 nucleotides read TGTGCCAGCTCACCACCGGGAATCAGGGGCGTATATGGCTACACCTTC.

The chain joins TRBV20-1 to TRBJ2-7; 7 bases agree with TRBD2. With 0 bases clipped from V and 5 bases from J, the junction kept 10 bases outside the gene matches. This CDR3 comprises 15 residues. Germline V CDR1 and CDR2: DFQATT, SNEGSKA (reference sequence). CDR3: CSARDKVRETDEQYF. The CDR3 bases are TGCAGTGCTAGAGACAAGGTGCGGGAGACCGACGAGCAGTACTTC.